The 18 T cell receptor beta chains presented below share a single source sample, sequenced in a study of T-cell memory formation after mild COVID-19. TCRdb re-called the 5' RACE reads with MiXCR, one entry per CDR3 protein. The data show about 540,000 distinct CDR3 sequences, about a fifth seen once. Sequencing was done on a sample of PBMCs or a T cell subset sorted from them (not recorded which). The receptor source for this set is an adult woman who had mild COVID-19 (a few samples of this study predate the infection). Cell type and time point are not known.

The chain couples TRBV6-1 to TRBJ2-7; TRBD1 matches 7 bases. The CDR3 consists of 15 residues. CDR1 MNHNS and CDR2 SASEGT come from the germline V gene. Trimming cost V 6 bases and J 0 bases; bases outside gene matches: 8. CDR3 in amino acids: CASRTGTASSYEQYF. The DNA for the CDR3 is TGTGCCAGCAGAACCGGGACAGCGAGCTCCTACGAGCAGTACTTC.

The V gene is TRBV14, the J gene TRBJ2-3; TRBD2 is a possible D gene (6 bases). Trimming took 4 bases from V and 3 from J, leaving 8 bases between them. Germline CDR1 is SGHDN and CDR2 is FVKESK. The CDR3 extends over 13 amino acids. The CDR3 nucleotides are TGTGCCAGCAGCCGGGGACTGACAGATACGCAGTATTTT. Protein: CASSRGLTDTQYF.

This clonotype was detected many times. The J gene is TRBJ2-1, the V gene TRBV12-3 or TRBV12-4; TRBD2 matches 8 bases. V lost 7 bases to trimming and J lost 5 bases; unmatched junction nucleotides: 10. This CDR3 comprises 15 residues. The CDR3 DNA is TGTGCCAGCACACCGGGGGGGACTAAAAACAATGAGCAGTTCTTC. Amino acid sequence: CASTPGGTKNNEQFF.

The chain employs TRBV25-1 and TRBJ2-1; 10 nucleotides line up with TRBD2. Germline loops: CDR1 MGHDK, CDR2 SYGVNS. The CDR3 has 17 residues. With 0 bases clipped from V and 7 bases from J, the junction kept 9 bases outside the gene matches. CDR3 amino acids: CASSEYPPGTSDNEQFF. CDR3 in DNA: TGTGCCAGCAGTGAATATCCCCCCGGGACTAGCGATAATGAGCAGTTCTTC.

This clonotype was seen a few times. The rearrangement joins TRBV6-5 to TRBJ2-1; D uncertain. Between the trimmed V and J ends, which lost 5 bases and 3 bases, there was a span of 17 bases. Germline values: CDR1 MNHEY, CDR2 SVGAGI. This CDR3 has 16 residues. CDR3 coding DNA: TGTGCCAGCAGTCCCGCTATGAGCCCCCTCTACAATGAGCAGTTCTTC. Encoded protein: CASSPAMSPLYNEQFF.

This clonotype was seen a handful of times. The gene calls are TRBV12-3 or TRBV12-4 and TRBJ2-7; possible D gene TRBD2, 7 bases. This CDR3 is 16 amino acids long. The germline V and J ends were trimmed by 5 bases and 3 bases, with 20 bases remaining between them. The CDR3 loop reads CASSPGGGGWGYEQYF. The CDR3 DNA is TGTGCCAGCAGTCCGGGGGGTGGGGGCTGGGGCTACGAGCAGTACTTC.

The chain couples TRBV29-1 to TRBJ2-3; D is uncertain. Looked up from germline, CDR1 is SQVTM and CDR2 is ANQGSEA. V was clipped by 5 bases and J by 3 bases, with 15 bases between them. The CDR3 is made up of 14 amino acids. Here the CDR3 DNA reads TGCAGCGTTACACAGTGGGCGCAGACAGATACGCAGTATTTT. The encoded protein is CSVTQWAQTDTQYF.

The chain has TRBV4-2 and TRBJ2-1, with TRBD1 identical over 7 bases. CDR3 size: 13 residues. V lost 6 bases and J lost 9; bases outside the gene matches: 8. CDR1 is LGHNA, CDR2 YNFKEQ, per germline. CDR3 loop: CASSNRAGGEQFF. The CDR3 bases are TGTGCCAGCAGTAACAGGGCAGGGGGTGAGCAGTTCTTC.

This clonotype was recorded a few times. The rearrangement joins TRBV20-1 to TRBJ2-3, with TRBD2 as a possible D gene (7 bases). V shed 6 bases and J shed 6 bases, with 19 bases lying between them. Germline V gene lookup returns CDR1 DFQATT and CDR2 SNEGSKA (reference sequence). There are 14 residues in the CDR3. In DNA, the CDR3 is TGCAGTGCCGGGGGCGGGAGCGCTGGGGATACGCAGTATTTT. It specifies CSAGGGSAGDTQYF.

This clonotype was counted between two and nine times. This sequence joins TRBV12-3 or TRBV12-4 and TRBJ2-1; 10 bases map to TRBD1. This CDR3 has 15 amino acids. J gave up 9 bases and V 5 bases, and 10 bases lay outside the gene matches. CDR3 residues: CASSPHGTGAGEQFF. The CDR3, as DNA: TGTGCCAGCAGTCCCCACGGGACAGGGGCCGGTGAGCAGTTCTTC.

The gene calls are TRBV7-9 and TRBJ1-2; D unresolved. Germline-derived CDR1 and CDR2 are SEHNR and FQNEAQ (reference sequence). Deletions cut 3 bases from V and 5 bases from J, with 7 bases between. CDR3 size: 12 residues. The CDR3 DNA is TGTGCCAGCAGCTTCGGAAATTATGGCTACACCTTC. Protein sequence: CASSFGNYGYTF.

The rearrangement links TRBV7-8 to TRBJ2-1, with D unclear. The CDR3 is made up of 14 amino acids. V shed 1 base and J shed 8 bases, with 12 bases lying between them. Germline lookup yields CDR1 SGHVS and CDR2 FQNEAQ. CDR3 coding DNA: TGTGCCAGCAGCTTAGAGTCCGGACGGGATGAGCAGTTCTTC. Residues: CASSLESGRDEQFF. The full variable domain, with the rest looked up from reference TRBV7-8 and TRBJ2-1, is GAGVSQSPRYKVAKRGQDVALRCDPISGHVSLFWYQQALGQGPEFLTYFQNEAQLDKSGLPSDRFFAERPEGSVSTLKIQRTQQEDSAVYLCASSLESGRDEQFFGPGTRLTVL.

V gene TRBV6-5 combines with J gene TRBJ2-7; D is undetermined. Germline CDR1 MNHEY, CDR2 SVGAGI. The CDR3 has 14 residues. Between the trimmed V and J ends, which lost 5 bases and 0 bases, there was a span of 11 bases. Here the CDR3 reads CASSEIINSYEQYF. CDR3 nucleotide sequence: TGTGCCAGCAGTGAAATTATAAACTCCTACGAGCAGTACTTC.

The chain employs TRBV18 and TRBJ2-1, with D tentatively TRBD2 (5 bases). The CDR3 loop spans 16 amino acids. Germline V gene lookup returns CDR1 KGHSH and CDR2 LQKENI. The V gene lost 3 bases and the J gene lost 2 bases, with 14 bases spanning the gap. The CDR3 coding sequence is TGTGCCAGCTCACCTAACCGCGGGTCCACCTACAATGAGCAGTTCTTC. The encoded protein is CASSPNRGSTYNEQFF. The variable domain in full, completed from reference TRBV18 and TRBJ2-1, reads NAGVMQNPRHLVRRRGQEARLRCSPMKGHSHVYWYRQLPEEGLKFMVYLQKENIIDESGMPKERFSAEFPKEGPSILRIQQVVRGDSAAYFCASSPNRGSTYNEQFFGPGTRLTVL.

V gene TRBV6-5 combines with J gene TRBJ2-3, with 7 bases identical to TRBD1. The V gene end was trimmed by 6 bases and the J gene end by 8 bases; junction bases not matched to a gene: 5. CDR1 is MNHEY and CDR2 is SVGAGI in the germline V gene. The CDR3 loop spans 12 amino acids. The CDR3 loop reads CASRKTGATQYF. CDR3 DNA sequence: TGTGCCAGCAGAAAAACAGGGGCTACGCAGTATTTT.

The rearrangement joins TRBV20-1 to TRBJ2-1, with TRBD1 matching over 8 bases. The germline V gene has CDR1 DFQATT and CDR2 SNEGSKA (reference sequence). This CDR3 comprises 14 residues. V shed 6 bases and J 1 base; nucleotides not matched to a gene: 5. DNA of the CDR3: TGCAGTGCAACCACAGGGGGGTCCTACAATGAGCAGTTCTTC. It is translated as CSATTGGSYNEQFF.

The rearrangement links TRBV5-3 to TRBJ2-7, with D unclear. TRBV5-3 is identified as an open reading frame with a role that is uncertain. The V end was cut by 2 bases, the J end by 0 bases, with 15 bases between. The CDR3 totals 16 residues. CDR3 sequence: CARSFSRFSSSYEQYF. As DNA, the CDR3 is TGTGCCAGAAGCTTTTCCAGGTTCTCAAGCTCCTACGAGCAGTACTTC.

This clonotype was counted only a few times. The chain has TRBV24-1 and TRBJ2-1; TRBD2 matches at 7 bases. Germline trimming cut 5 bases from V and 5 bases from J; bases unmatched to any gene: 2. Germline lookup yields CDR1 KGHDR and CDR2 SFDVKD. The CDR3 totals 13 residues. The CDR3 nucleotides are TGTGCCACCAGTGGGGGACTAAACAATGAGCAGTTCTTC. As protein: CATSGGLNNEQFF.